The 7 T cell receptor beta chains in this list originate from one sample, sequenced in a study of blood T cell repertoires in COVID-19. Only in-frame clones appear in the TCRdb table, and some are missing; sequencing was by immunoSEQ multiplex PCR. The sample gives 150,000 or so clones, about four fifths of which show up once; 29% is in the top ten. The sequenced sample was peripheral blood. The receptors shown here come from a woman between 55 and 75 years old with acute or convalescent COVID-19.

This clone has just a few counts. In DNA, the CDR3 is TGTGCCAGCAGGCGGACTAGCGGGGGAAACACAGATACGCAGTATTTT. Protein product: CASRRTSGGNTDTQYF. The chain joins TRBV7-9 to TRBJ2-3, with TRBD2 matching 13 bases. After removal of 6 bases from V and 2 bases from J, the junction contained 5 bases not matched to a gene. There are 16 residues in the CDR3. The germline gives CDR1 SEHNR, CDR2 FQNEAQ (reference sequence).

The CDR3 here is CASSADTLATNEKLFF. The CDR3 DNA follows: TGTGCCAGTAGTGCCGACACACTTGCAACTAATGAAAAACTGTTTTTT. The rearrangement uses TRBV19 and TRBJ1-4; no clear D gene. Deletions cut 5 bases from V and 0 bases from J, with 13 bases between. This CDR3 comprises 16 residues. Germline CDR1 LNHDA, CDR2 SQIVND (reference sequence).

This clone came up once. This rearrangement joins TRBV30 to TRBJ1-5, with D hard to call. Germline-derived CDR1 and CDR2 are GTSNPN and SVGIG (reference sequence). Trimming shortened V by 3 bases and J by 4 bases, and 16 bases separated the two germline ends. CDR3 length: 15 residues. The CDR3, as DNA: TGTGCCTGGAGAGACGGCATATTCGGGAATCAGCCCCAGCATTTT. The encoded protein is CAWRDGIFGNQPQHF.

This sequence joins TRBV6-2 or TRBV6-3 and TRBJ2-4; D remains unclear. Trimming took 7 bases from V and 7 from J, leaving 11 bases between them. CDR1 and CDR2 from the germline V gene are MNHEY and SVGEGT. There are 12 residues in the CDR3. The CDR3 sequence: CASTPGRNIQYF. The DNA for the CDR3 is TGTGCCAGCACCCCGGGCCGTAACATTCAGTACTTC.

The CDR3 DNA is TGTGCCTGGAGTGGACAGACAACGCGGAATAGCAATCAGCCCCAGCATTTT. Protein product: CAWSGQTTRNSNQPQHF. The V call is TRBV30, the J call TRBJ1-5; D is perhaps TRBD1 (5 bases). V lost 1 base and J lost 0, with 16 bases in between. Germline loops: CDR1 GTSNPN, CDR2 SVGIG (reference sequence). The CDR3 consists of 17 residues.

CDR3 sequence: CASSLQGVETQYF. The CDR3 bases are TGTGCCAGCAGTTTACAGGGTGTAGAGACCCAGTACTTC. The chain is built from TRBV2 and TRBJ2-5; TRBD1 might be the D (6 bases). Germline V CDR1 and CDR2: SNHLY, FYNNEI. Trimming took off 5 bases at V and 4 bases at J, with 11 bases between the two ends. This CDR3 spans 13 amino acids.

This clone was observed once. The gene calls are TRBV19 and TRBJ1-5; tentatively, D is TRBD1 (5 bases). This CDR3 spans 19 amino acids. Germline CDR1 LNHDA, CDR2 SQIVND (reference sequence). The germline V and J ends were trimmed by 3 bases and 4 bases, with 25 bases remaining between them. The chain's CDR3 is CASSIYGFGRVNGNQPQHF. CDR3 bases: TGTGCCAGTAGTATTTATGGGTTCGGCAGGGTAAATGGTAATCAGCCCCAGCATTTT. The variable domain in full, completed from reference TRBV19 and TRBJ1-5, reads DGGITQSPKYLFRKEGQNVTLSCEQNLNHDAMYWYRQDPGQGLRLIYYSQIVNDFQKGDIAEGYSVSREKKESFPLTVTSAQKNPTAFYLCASSIYGFGRVNGNQPQHFGDGTRLSIL.